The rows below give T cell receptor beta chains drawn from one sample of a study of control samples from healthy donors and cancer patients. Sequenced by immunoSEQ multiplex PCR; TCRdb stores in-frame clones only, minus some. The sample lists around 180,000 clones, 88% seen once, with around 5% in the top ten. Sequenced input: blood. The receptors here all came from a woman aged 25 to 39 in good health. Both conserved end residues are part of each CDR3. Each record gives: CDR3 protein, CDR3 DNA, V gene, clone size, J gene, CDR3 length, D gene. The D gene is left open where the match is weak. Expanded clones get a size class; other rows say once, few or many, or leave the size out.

CASSQDLRAADTQYF TGCGCCAGCAGCCAAGATCTTCGTGCGGCAGATACGCAGTATTTT TRBV4-1 once TRBJ2-3 15 .
CASSEAGGTLEGREQYF TGTGCCAGCAGTGAAGCGGGCGGGACTCTCGAGGGGAGAGAGCAGTACTTC TRBV2 few TRBJ2-7 17 .
CAISESEAEEQYF TGTGCCATCTCAGAGTCTGAGGCGGAGGAGCAGTACTTC TRBV10-3 . TRBJ2-7 13 .
CASSIGAGRVKNIQYF TGTGCCAGTAGTATAGGCGCGGGCAGGGTTAAAAACATTCAGTACTTC TRBV19 . TRBJ2-4 16 .
CASSLVMNTEAFF TGTGCCAGCAGTTTAGTAATGAACACTGAAGCTTTCTTT TRBV28 . TRBJ1-1 13 .
CASRDNGRKLFF TGTGCCAGCCGGGACAACGGACGGAAACTGTTTTTT TRBV19 . TRBJ1-4 12 .
CASSERLAGGPSNNEQFF TGTGCCAGCAGTGAACGACTAGCGGGAGGGCCCAGTAACAATGAGCAGTTCTTC TRBV6-1 . TRBJ2-1 18 TRBD2
CASSSGPQGRRETQYF TGTGCCAGCAGTTCGGGCCCCCAGGGGCGACGAGAGACCCAGTACTTC TRBV27 . TRBJ2-5 16 .
CASSLGGWDYGYTF TGTGCCAGCAGTCTGGGTGGGTGGGACTATGGCTACACCTTC TRBV6-4 . TRBJ1-2 14 .
CASSSQAGGFYNEQFF TGCGCCAGCAGCTCTCAAGCGGGGGGGTTTTACAATGAGCAGTTCTTC TRBV5-1 . TRBJ2-1 16 TRBD2
CASAHDRGRTEAFF TGTGCCAGTGCCCATGACAGGGGGCGGACTGAAGCTTTCTTT TRBV19 . TRBJ1-1 14 TRBD1
CASSLTGNYGYTF TGTGCCAGCAGCCTGACAGGGAACTATGGCTACACCTTC TRBV28 . TRBJ1-2 13 TRBD1
CAWSTGRVNTEAFF TGTGCCTGGAGTACAGGGAGGGTGAACACTGAAGCTTTCTTT TRBV30 . TRBJ1-1 14 .
CASRDSARSYNEQFF TGTGCCAGCAGGGACAGTGCTCGGTCCTACAATGAGCAGTTCTTC TRBV5-6 . TRBJ2-1 15 .
CASTARQSYNSPLHF TGTGCCAGTACGGCCCGGCAGTCCTATAATTCACCCCTCCACTTT TRBV19 . TRBJ1-6 15 .
CASSQARMGTGLTDTQYF TGTGCCAGCAGCCAAGCTAGAATGGGGACAGGGCTGACAGATACGCAGTATTTT TRBV4-2 . TRBJ2-3 18 TRBD1
CASSPAGEKLFF TGTGCCAGCAGCCCCGCGGGTGAAAAACTGTTTTTT TRBV12-3/TRBV12-4 once TRBJ1-4 12 .
CAWSWTGQETQYF TGTGCCTGGAGTTGGACAGGGCAAGAGACCCAGTACTTC TRBV30 . TRBJ2-5 13 TRBD1
CASRGPSGTSSRGYNEQFF TGTGCCAGCCGGGGACCTAGCGGGACGTCCTCTCGGGGATACAATGAGCAGTTCTTC TRBV7-9 . TRBJ2-1 19 TRBD2
CATSRELAGGTDTQYF TGTGCCACCAGCAGAGAGCTAGCGGGGGGCACAGATACGCAGTATTTT TRBV15 . TRBJ2-3 16 TRBD2
CASSLASPGMTYEQYF TGTGCCAGCAGCTTGGCTTCCCCAGGTATGACTTACGAGCAGTACTTC TRBV5-4 once TRBJ2-7 16 .
CASSVRGAGGEQYF TGTGCCAGCAGTGTGCGGGGGGCAGGGGGCGAGCAGTACTTC TRBV27 . TRBJ2-7 14 .
CATSPTAGTGSPHEGGYTF TGTGCCACCAGTCCAACAGCCGGGACAGGGTCGCCCCACGAGGGGGGCTACACCTTC TRBV24-1 . TRBJ1-2 19 TRBD1
CASSRARGNEQFF TGTGCCAGCAGCCGCGCTAGGGGGAATGAGCAGTTCTTC TRBV4-2 . TRBJ2-1 13 .
CASSSGTGALLVGYTF TGCGCCAGCTCGTCAGGGACAGGGGCCTTGTTGGTTGGCTACACCTTC TRBV5-1 . TRBJ1-2 16 TRBD1
CASGIGTGSYGYTF TGTGCTAGTGGTATAGGGACAGGGTCTTATGGCTACACCTTC TRBV12-5 . TRBJ1-2 14 TRBD1
CALEGRLITQYF TGTGCCTTGGAAGGCAGGTTAATAACCCAGTACTTC TRBV7-6 . TRBJ2-5 12 .
CASSLGGRGNSGNTIYF TGTGCCAGCAGCTTAGGAGGCAGGGGGAACTCTGGAAACACCATATATTTT TRBV7-9 . TRBJ1-3 17 TRBD1
CAWKWGQGTDTQYF TGTGCCTGGAAATGGGGACAGGGCACAGATACGCAGTATTTT TRBV30 . TRBJ2-3 14 TRBD1
CASSLPAQETQYF TGTGCCAGCAGCTTACCCGCCCAAGAGACCCAGTACTTC TRBV5-4 once TRBJ2-5 13 .
CATLLGASTDTQYF TGTGCCACCCTCCTAGGGGCTAGCACAGATACGCAGTATTTT TRBV10-3 . TRBJ2-3 14 .
CASRPVGREELFF TGCGCCAGCAGACCGGTGGGACGTGAGGAGCTGTTTTTT TRBV4-1 . TRBJ2-2 13 .
CASSRLGTSGTYNEQFF TGTGCCAGCAGCCGATTGGGGACTAGCGGTACCTACAATGAGCAGTTCTTC TRBV13 . TRBJ2-1 17 TRBD2
CAISESDQGQYF TGTGCCATCAGTGAGTCCGATCAGGGGCAGTACTTC TRBV10-3 . TRBJ2-7 12 .
CASSYPGGGDEKLFF TGTGCCAGCAGTTACCCTGGAGGTGGTGATGAAAAACTGTTTTTT TRBV6-5 . TRBJ1-4 15 .
CASSREARRTGELFF TGTGCCAGCAGCAGGGAGGCTAGGAGGACCGGGGAGCTGTTTTTT TRBV7-2 . TRBJ2-2 15 .
CARKNREGSQETQYF TGTGCCAGGAAGAACAGGGAGGGCTCGCAAGAGACCCAGTACTTC TRBV21-1 . TRBJ2-5 15 .
CASSARRDRAYNEQFF TGTGCCAGCAGCGCACGACGGGACAGGGCCTACAATGAGCAGTTCTTC TRBV9 . TRBJ2-1 16 TRBD1
CASSPRPTDTQYF TGTGCCAGCAGCCCCCGACCGACAGATACGCAGTATTTT TRBV6-2/TRBV6-3 . TRBJ2-3 13 .
CASRGIEGVGYGYTF TGTGCCAGTAGGGGAATTGAGGGGGTAGGGTATGGCTACACCTTC TRBV19 . TRBJ1-2 15 .
CASTVRREIAGELFF TGTGCCAGCACGGTTAGGCGGGAGATCGCCGGGGAGCTGTTTTTT TRBV2 few TRBJ2-2 15 TRBD2
CSVEEDGYEQYF TGCAGCGTTGAAGAAGACGGTTACGAGCAGTACTTC TRBV29-1 . TRBJ2-7 12 .
CASSSFQGMNTEAFF TGTGCCAGCAGTTCCTTCCAGGGGATGAACACTGAAGCTTTCTTT TRBV28 . TRBJ1-1 15 .
CASSQDLWEGLSGANVLTF TGTGCCAGCAGCCAAGACTTGTGGGAGGGCCTTTCTGGGGCCAACGTCCTGACTTTC TRBV3-1/TRBV3-2 . TRBJ2-6 19 TRBD2